This T cell receptor beta chain was found in a study of T cell changes during pregnancy in multiple sclerosis. Germline V gene lookup returns CDR1 MNHNS and CDR2 SASEGT. The CDR3 runs 15 residues. The J segment lost 2 bases and the V segment lost 4 bases, leaving 5 bases of the junction unmatched. Clones were read by immunoSEQ multiplex PCR, and TCRdb kept only the in-frame ones, dropping some. Among tens of thousands of clones listed, about nine tenths were seen once. Sequencing used peripheral blood, obtained in the third trimester of pregnancy. The sequence was obtained from a female donor in good health, enrolled as a control in a pregnancy study. This chain uses TRBV6-1 with TRBJ2-7; the match to TRBD2 covers 10 bases. CDR3 coding DNA: TGTGCCAGCAGTGGTTTAGCGGGAGGACCCTACGAGCAGTACTTC. Translation gives CASSGLAGGPYEQYF.